The source of this T cell receptor (delta chain) is a study of γδ T cells in repeated Plasmodium falciparum infection. As for the study in general: The natural-infection arm compared Malian children under seasonal malaria with matched Australian children. Timepoints: baseline, immediately before selected infections, and 21 days after every infection.

Gammadelta T cells were flow-sorted from PBMC into Vgamma9/Vdelta2+ and Vdelta2-negative populations for bulk analysis. The CDR3 is 22 residues long. Germline assignment: CDR1 GEAIGNYY and CDR2 EKD. Trimming at V came to 6 bases and at J to 2 bases, leaving 28 bases not matched to a gene. TCRdb redid clone calling on the multiplex PCR reads using CATT. Here the sample spans roughly 50,000 delta-chain clones, roughly 1.5% being singletons. The study's findings and limits: Donors in Mali lived in a small rural village, largely one ethnic group.

This clone was counted between two and nine times. Its antigen is currently unknown. The TCRdb protein, from a much larger clone, departs from this DNA's translation at residue 16, likely by read error; the protein shown derives from the DNA. The sample carries other DNA sequences with the same CDR3. The receptor was derived from a pool of human donors (malaria-infected and uninfected, not separated). The V call is TRDV2, the J call TRDJ1; the match to TRDD3 covers 11 bases. The J gene, left out of TCRdb, was set here by checking the DNA against germline. Material for sequencing was gamma-delta T cells from blood. CDR3 nucleotides: TGTGCCTGTTGGCATCCTACGTCTTCTAGGTCTACTGGGGGATATTTGACCGATAAACTCATCTTT. This gives the protein CACWHPTSSRSTGGYLTDKLIF.